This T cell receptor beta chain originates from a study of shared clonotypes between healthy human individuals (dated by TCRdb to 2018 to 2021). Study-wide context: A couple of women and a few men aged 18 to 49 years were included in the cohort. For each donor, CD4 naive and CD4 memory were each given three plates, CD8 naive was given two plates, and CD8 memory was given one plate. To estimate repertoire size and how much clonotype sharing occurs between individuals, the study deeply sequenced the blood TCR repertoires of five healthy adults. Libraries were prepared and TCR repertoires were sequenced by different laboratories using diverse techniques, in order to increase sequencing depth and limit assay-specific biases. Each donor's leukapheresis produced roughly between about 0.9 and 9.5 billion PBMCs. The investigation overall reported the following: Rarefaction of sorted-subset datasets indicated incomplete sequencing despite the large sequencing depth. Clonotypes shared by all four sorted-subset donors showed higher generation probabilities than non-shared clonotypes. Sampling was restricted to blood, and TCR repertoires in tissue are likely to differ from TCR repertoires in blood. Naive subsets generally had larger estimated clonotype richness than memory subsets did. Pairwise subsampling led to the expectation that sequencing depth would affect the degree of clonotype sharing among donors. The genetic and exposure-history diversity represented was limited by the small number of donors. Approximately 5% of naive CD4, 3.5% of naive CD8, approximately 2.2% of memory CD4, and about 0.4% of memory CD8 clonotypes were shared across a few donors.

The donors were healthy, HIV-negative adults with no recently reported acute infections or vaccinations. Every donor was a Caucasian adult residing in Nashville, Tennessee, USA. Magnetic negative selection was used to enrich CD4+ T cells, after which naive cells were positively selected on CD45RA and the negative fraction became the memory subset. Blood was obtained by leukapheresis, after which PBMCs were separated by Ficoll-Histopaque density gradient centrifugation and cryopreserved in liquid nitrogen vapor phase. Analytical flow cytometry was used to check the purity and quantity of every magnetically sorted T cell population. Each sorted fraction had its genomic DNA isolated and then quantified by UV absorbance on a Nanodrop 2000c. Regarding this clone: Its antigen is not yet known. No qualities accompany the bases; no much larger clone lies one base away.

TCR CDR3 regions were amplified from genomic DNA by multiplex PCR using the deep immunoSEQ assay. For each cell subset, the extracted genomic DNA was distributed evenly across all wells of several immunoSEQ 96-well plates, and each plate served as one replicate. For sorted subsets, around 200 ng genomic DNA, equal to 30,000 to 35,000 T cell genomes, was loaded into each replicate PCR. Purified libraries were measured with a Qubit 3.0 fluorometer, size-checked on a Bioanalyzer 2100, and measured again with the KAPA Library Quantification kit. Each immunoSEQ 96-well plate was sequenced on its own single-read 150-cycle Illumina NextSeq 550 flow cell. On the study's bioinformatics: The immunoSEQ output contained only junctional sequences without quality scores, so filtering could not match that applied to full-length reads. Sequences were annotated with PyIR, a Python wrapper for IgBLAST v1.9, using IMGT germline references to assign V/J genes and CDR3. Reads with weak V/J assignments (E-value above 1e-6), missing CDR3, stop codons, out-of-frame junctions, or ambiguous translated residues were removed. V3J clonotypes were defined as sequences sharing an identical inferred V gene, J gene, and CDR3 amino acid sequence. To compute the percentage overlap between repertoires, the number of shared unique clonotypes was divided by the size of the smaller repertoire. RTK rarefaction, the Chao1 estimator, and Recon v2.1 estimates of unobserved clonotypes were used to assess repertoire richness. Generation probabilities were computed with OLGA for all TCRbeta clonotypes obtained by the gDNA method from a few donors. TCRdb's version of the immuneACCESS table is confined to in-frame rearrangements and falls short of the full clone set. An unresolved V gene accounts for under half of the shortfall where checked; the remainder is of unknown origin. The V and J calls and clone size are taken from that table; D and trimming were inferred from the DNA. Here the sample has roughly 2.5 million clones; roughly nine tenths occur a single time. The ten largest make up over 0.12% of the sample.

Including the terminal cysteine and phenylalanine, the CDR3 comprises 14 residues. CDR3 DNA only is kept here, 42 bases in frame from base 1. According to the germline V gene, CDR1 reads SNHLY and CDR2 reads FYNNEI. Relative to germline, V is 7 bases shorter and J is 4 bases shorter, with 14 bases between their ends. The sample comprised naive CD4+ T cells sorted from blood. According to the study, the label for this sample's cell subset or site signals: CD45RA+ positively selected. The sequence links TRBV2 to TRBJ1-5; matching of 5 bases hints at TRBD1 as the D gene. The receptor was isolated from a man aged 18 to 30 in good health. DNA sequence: TGTGCCAGCACAGGCGAGCGGGGGAATCAGCCCCAGCATTTT. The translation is CASTGERGNQPQHF. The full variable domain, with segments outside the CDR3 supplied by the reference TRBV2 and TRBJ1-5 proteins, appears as EPEVTQTPSHQVTQMGQEVILRCVPISNHLYFYWYRQILGQKVEFLVSFYNNEISEKSEIFDDQFSVERPDGSNFTLKIRSTKLEDSAMYFCASTGERGNQPQHFGDGTRLSIL.